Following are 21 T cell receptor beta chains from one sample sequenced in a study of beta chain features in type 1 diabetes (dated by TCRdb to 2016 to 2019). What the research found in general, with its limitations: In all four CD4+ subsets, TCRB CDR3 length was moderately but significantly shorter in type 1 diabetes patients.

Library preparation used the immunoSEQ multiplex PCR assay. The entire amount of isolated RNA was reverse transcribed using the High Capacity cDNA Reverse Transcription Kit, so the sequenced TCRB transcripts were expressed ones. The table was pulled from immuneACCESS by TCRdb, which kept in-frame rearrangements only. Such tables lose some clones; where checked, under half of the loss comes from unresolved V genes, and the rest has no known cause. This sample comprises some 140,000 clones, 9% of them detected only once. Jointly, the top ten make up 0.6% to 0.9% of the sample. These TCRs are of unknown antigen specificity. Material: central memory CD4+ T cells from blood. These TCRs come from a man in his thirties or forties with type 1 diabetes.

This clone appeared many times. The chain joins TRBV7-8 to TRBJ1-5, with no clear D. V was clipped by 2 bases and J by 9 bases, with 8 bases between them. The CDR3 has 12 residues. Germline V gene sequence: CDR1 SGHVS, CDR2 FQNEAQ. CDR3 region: CASSLRGRPQHF. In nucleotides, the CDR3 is TGTGCCAGCAGCTTAAGAGGGCGGCCCCAGCATTTT.

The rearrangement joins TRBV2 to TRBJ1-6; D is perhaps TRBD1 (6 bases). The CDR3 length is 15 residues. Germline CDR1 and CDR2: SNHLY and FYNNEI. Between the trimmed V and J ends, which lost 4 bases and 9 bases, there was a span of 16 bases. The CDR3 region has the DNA TGTGCCAGCAGTGCAGGACAGCCCTTTAGTTCACCCCTCCACTTT. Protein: CASSAGQPFSSPLHF.

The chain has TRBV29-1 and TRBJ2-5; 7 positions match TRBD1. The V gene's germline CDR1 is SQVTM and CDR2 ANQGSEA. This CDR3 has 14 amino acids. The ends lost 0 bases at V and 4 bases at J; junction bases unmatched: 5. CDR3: CSVEDWTGPETQYF. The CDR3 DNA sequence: TGCAGCGTTGAAGATTGGACAGGCCCAGAGACCCAGTACTTC.

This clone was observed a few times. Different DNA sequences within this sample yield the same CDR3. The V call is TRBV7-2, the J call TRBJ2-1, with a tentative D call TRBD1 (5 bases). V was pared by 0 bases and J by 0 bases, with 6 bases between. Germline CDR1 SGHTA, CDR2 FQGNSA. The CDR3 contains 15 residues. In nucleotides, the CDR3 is TGTGCCAGCAGCTTAGCGCAGGGCTCCTACAATGAGCAGTTCTTC. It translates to CASSLAQGSYNEQFF.

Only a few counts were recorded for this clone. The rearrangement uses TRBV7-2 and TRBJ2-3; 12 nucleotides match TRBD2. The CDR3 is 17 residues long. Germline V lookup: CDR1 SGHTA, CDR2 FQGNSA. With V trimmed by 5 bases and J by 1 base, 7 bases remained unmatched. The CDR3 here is CASSPQASGGGTDTQYF. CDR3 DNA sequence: TGTGCCAGCAGCCCCCAGGCTAGCGGGGGGGGCACAGATACGCAGTATTTT.

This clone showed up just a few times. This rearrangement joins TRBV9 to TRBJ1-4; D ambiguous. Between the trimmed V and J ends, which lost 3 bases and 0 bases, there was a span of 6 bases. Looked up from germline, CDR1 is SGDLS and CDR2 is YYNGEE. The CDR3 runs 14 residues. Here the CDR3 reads CASSATPTNEKLFF. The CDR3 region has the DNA TGTGCCAGCAGCGCGACACCAACTAATGAAAAACTGTTTTTT.

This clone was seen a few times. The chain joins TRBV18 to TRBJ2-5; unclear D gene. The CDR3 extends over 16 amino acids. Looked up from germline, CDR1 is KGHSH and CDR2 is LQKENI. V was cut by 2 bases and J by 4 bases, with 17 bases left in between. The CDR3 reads CASSPSTPTMGETQYF. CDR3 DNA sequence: TGTGCCAGCTCACCATCAACACCCACTATGGGAGAGACCCAGTACTTC. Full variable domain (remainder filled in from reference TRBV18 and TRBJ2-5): NAGVMQNPRHLVRRRGQEARLRCSPMKGHSHVYWYRQLPEEGLKFMVYLQKENIIDESGMPKERFSAEFPKEGPSILRIQQVVRGDSAAYFCASSPSTPTMGETQYFGPGTRLLVL.

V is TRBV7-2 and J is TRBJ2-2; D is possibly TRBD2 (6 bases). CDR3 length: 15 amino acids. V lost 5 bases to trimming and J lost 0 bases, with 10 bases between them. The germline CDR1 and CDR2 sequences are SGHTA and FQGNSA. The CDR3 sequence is CASSLGLTNTGELFF. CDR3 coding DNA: TGTGCCAGCAGCCTGGGACTTACGAACACCGGGGAGCTGTTTTTT.

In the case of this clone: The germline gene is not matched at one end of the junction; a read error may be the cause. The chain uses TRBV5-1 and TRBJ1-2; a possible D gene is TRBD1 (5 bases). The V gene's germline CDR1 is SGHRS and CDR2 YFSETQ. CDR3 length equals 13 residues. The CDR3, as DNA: TGTGCCAGCAGCTTAAGGGGAATTAATGGCTACACCTTC. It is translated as CASSLRGINGYTF.

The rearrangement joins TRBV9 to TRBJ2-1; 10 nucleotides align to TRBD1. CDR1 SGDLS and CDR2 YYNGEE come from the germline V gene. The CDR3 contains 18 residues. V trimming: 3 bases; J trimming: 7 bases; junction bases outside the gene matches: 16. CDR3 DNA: TGTGCCAGCAGCGAGGGGGATCAACGACAGGGGGCTAATAATGAGCAGTTCTTC. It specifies CASSEGDQRQGANNEQFF.

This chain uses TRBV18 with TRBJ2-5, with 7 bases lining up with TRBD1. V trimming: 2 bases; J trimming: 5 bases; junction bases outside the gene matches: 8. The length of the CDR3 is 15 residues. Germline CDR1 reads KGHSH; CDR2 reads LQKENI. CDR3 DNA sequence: TGTGCCAGCTCACCAAAGGTGTTAGGGGGCGAGACCCAGTACTTC. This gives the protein CASSPKVLGGETQYF. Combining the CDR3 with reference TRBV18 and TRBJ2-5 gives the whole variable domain NAGVMQNPRHLVRRRGQEARLRCSPMKGHSHVYWYRQLPEEGLKFMVYLQKENIIDESGMPKERFSAEFPKEGPSILRIQQVVRGDSAAYFCASSPKVLGGETQYFGPGTRLLVL.

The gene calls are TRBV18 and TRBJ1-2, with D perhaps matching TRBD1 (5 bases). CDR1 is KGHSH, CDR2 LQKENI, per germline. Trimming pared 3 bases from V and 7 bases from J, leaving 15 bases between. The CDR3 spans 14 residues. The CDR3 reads CASSPSTGETGYTF. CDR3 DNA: TGTGCCAGCTCACCCAGTACGGGGGAAACTGGCTACACCTTC. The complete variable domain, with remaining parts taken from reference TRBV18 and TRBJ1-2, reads NAGVMQNPRHLVRRRGQEARLRCSPMKGHSHVYWYRQLPEEGLKFMVYLQKENIIDESGMPKERFSAEFPKEGPSILRIQQVVRGDSAAYFCASSPSTGETGYTFGSGTRLTVV.

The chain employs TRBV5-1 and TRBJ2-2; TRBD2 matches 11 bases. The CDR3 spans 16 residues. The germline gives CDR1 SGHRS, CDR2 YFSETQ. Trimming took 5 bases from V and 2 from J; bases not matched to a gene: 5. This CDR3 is CASSSTSGGNTGELFF. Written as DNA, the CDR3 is TGCGCCAGCAGTTCAACTAGCGGGGGTAACACCGGGGAGCTGTTTTTT.

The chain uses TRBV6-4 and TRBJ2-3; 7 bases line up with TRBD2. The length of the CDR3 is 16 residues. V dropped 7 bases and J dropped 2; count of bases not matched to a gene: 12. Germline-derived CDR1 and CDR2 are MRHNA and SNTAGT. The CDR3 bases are TGTGCCAGCAAACCGTCTGCGGCGGGGGTCACAGATACGCAGTATTTT. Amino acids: CASKPSAAGVTDTQYF.

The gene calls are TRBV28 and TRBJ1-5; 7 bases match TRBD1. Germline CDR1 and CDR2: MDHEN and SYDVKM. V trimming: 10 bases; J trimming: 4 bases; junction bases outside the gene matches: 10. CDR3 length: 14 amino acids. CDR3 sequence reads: CATRQGIGNQPQHF. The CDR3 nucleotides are TGTGCCACCAGACAGGGAATTGGAAATCAGCCCCAGCATTTT.

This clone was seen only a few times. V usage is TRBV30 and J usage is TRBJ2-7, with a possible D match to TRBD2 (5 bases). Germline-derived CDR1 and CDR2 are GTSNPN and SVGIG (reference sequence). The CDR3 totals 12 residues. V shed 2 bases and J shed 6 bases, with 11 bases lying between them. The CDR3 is CAWSTTRVEQYF. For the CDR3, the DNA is TGTGCCTGGAGTACTACTAGAGTCGAGCAGTACTTC.

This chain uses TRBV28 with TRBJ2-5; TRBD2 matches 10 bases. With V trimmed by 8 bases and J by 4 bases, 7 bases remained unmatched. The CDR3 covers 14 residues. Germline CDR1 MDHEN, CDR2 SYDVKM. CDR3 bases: TGTGCCAGCCTAAGCGGGGGGGCCGGAGAGACCCAGTACTTC. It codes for CASLSGGAGETQYF.

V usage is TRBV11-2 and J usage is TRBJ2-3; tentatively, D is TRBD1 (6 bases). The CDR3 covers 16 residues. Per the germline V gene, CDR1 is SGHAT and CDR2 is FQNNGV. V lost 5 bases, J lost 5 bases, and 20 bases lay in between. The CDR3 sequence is CASSQQGMKVGDTQYF. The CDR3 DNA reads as TGTGCCAGCAGCCAGCAGGGGATGAAGGTGGGAGATACGCAGTATTTT.

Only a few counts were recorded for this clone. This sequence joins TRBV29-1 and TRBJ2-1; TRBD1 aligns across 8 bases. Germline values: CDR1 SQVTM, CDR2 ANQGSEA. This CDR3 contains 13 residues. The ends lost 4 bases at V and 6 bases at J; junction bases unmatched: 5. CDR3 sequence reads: CSVAPTGGNEQFF. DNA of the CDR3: TGCAGCGTTGCTCCCACAGGGGGCAATGAGCAGTTCTTC.

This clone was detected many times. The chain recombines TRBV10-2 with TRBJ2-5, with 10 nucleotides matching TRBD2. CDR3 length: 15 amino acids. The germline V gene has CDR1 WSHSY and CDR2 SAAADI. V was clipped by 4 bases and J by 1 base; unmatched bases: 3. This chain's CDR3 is CASSAVAGGQETQYF. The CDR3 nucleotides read TGCGCCAGCAGTGCAGTAGCGGGGGGCCAAGAGACCCAGTACTTC.

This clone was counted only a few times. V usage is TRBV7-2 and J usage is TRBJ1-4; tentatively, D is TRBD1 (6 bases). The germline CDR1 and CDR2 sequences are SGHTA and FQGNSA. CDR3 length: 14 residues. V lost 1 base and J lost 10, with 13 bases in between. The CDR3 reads CASSLDRDTGKLFF. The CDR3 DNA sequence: TGTGCCAGCAGCTTAGACCGGGACACCGGAAAACTGTTTTTT.